These T cell receptor beta chains were read from a single sample in a study of blood T cell repertoires in COVID-19. TCRdb's copy holds only in-frame clones and misses some; the assay was immunoSEQ multiplex PCR. The sample lists 250,000 to 400,000 clones, roughly 90% seen once, with 2.9% in the top ten. Sequenced: peripheral blood. The receptor set was obtained from a woman in her 30s with COVID-19, enrolled during active disease. Each CDR3 is given with its conserved first and last residue. Each record gives: V gene, D gene, clone size, J gene, CDR3 DNA, CDR3 protein. A D gene is named only where the DNA matches it firmly. Size values are once, few and many counts, or a class for expanded clones, and some rows have none.

V: TRBV4-2
D: NA
size: once
J: TRBJ1-1
DNA: TGTGCCAGCAGCCTTCCGGACAGTACTGAAGCTTTCTTT
CDR3: CASSLPDSTEAFF

V: TRBV5-4
D: NA
size: NA
J: TRBJ2-2
DNA: TGTGCCAGCAGCCGTGCTAGGGGCGCGAACACCGGGGAGCTGTTTTTT
CDR3: CASSRARGANTGELFF

V: TRBV4-1
D: NA
size: NA
J: TRBJ1-1
DNA: TGCGCCAGCAGCCTACAGGGTAACACTGAAGCTTTCTTT
CDR3: CASSLQGNTEAFF

V: TRBV5-1
D: NA
size: NA
J: TRBJ1-1
DNA: TGCGCCAGCAGCTCAAGCCGGTTCACTGAAGCTTTCTTT
CDR3: CASSSSRFTEAFF

V: TRBV7-2
D: TRBD2
size: NA
J: TRBJ2-7
DNA: TGTGCCAGCGGACTAGTAGCCTACGAGCAGTACTTC
CDR3: CASGLVAYEQYF

V: TRBV4-1
D: NA
size: NA
J: TRBJ1-3
DNA: TGCGCCAGCAGCCAAGTAGCCGCAGGGGTGGTCTCTGGAAACACCATATATTTT
CDR3: CASSQVAAGVVSGNTIYF

V: TRBV27
D: TRBD1
size: NA
J: TRBJ1-5
DNA: TGTGCCAGCAGCAACAGGGGAATAGGGCAGCCCCAGCATTTT
CDR3: CASSNRGIGQPQHF

V: TRBV2
D: NA
size: NA
J: TRBJ2-2
DNA: TGTGCCAGCAAGGGTCTTGCAGGGGACACCGGGGAGCTGTTTTTT
CDR3: CASKGLAGDTGELFF

V: TRBV6-6
D: TRBD1
size: NA
J: TRBJ1-4
DNA: TGTGCCAGCAGTTACCGAGGGACAGCGAATGAAAAACTGTTTTTT
CDR3: CASSYRGTANEKLFF

V: TRBV11-3
D: NA
size: once
J: TRBJ2-3
DNA: TGTGCCAGCAGCTTGGAGGGAAAGGAATCAGATACGCAGTATTTT
CDR3: CASSLEGKESDTQYF

V: TRBV4-1
D: NA
size: NA
J: TRBJ2-7
DNA: TGCGCCAGCAGCCAAGAGAACTCCGGCTCCTACGAGCAGTACTTC
CDR3: CASSQENSGSYEQYF

V: TRBV2
D: NA
size: NA
J: TRBJ1-1
DNA: TGTGCCAGCAGTGAGACACCAGGGGTTACTGAAGCTTTCTTT
CDR3: CASSETPGVTEAFF

V: TRBV5-1
D: NA
size: NA
J: TRBJ2-1
DNA: TGCGCCAGCAGCTTGGGGTCTAGCGTATACAATGAGCAGTTCTTC
CDR3: CASSLGSSVYNEQFF

V: TRBV7-9
D: NA
size: NA
J: TRBJ2-7
DNA: TGTGCCAGCAGCTTAGGGTTGCCGGGGACAAACGAGCAGTACTTC
CDR3: CASSLGLPGTNEQYF

V: TRBV15
D: NA
size: NA
J: TRBJ2-7
DNA: TGTGCCACCAGCAGAGATCGCGCGGGGGCGGGGGAGCAGTACTTC
CDR3: CATSRDRAGAGEQYF

V: TRBV7-9
D: TRBD1
size: NA
J: TRBJ1-6
DNA: TGTGCCAGCGGCGCGACAACAGGGGGTGGTTCACCCCTCCACTTT
CDR3: CASGATTGGGSPLHF